This record covers a single T cell receptor beta chain. The RNA, about 0.5 to 1 ug, was put through reverse transcription using random hexamers. TCRdb reprocessed the immunoSEQ multiplex PCR reads with MiXCR, giving one entry per CDR3 protein. The repertoire holds over 120,000 distinct CDR3 sequences, with roughly 95% as singletons. This record belongs to a study of CD8 T cells in Susac syndrome. Germline-derived CDR1 and CDR2 are LGHNA and YNFKEQ. V shed 0 bases, J shed 2 bases, and the junction held 11 bases outside the gene matches. The CDR3 loop spans 18 amino acids. The authors sequenced TCR beta from blood CD8+ and CD4+ T cells. The individuals used as controls were healthy donors who had been matched for both age and sex.

This receptor was taken from a human donor in good health. The sequencing sample was made of CD4+ T cells from PBMCs. The chain has TRBV4-2 and TRBJ2-7, with TRBD2 matching over 9 bases. The CDR3: CASSQDLSHSGRPYEQYF. CDR3 bases: TGTGCCAGCAGCCAAGATCTATCCCATAGCGGGAGACCCTACGAGCAGTACTTC.